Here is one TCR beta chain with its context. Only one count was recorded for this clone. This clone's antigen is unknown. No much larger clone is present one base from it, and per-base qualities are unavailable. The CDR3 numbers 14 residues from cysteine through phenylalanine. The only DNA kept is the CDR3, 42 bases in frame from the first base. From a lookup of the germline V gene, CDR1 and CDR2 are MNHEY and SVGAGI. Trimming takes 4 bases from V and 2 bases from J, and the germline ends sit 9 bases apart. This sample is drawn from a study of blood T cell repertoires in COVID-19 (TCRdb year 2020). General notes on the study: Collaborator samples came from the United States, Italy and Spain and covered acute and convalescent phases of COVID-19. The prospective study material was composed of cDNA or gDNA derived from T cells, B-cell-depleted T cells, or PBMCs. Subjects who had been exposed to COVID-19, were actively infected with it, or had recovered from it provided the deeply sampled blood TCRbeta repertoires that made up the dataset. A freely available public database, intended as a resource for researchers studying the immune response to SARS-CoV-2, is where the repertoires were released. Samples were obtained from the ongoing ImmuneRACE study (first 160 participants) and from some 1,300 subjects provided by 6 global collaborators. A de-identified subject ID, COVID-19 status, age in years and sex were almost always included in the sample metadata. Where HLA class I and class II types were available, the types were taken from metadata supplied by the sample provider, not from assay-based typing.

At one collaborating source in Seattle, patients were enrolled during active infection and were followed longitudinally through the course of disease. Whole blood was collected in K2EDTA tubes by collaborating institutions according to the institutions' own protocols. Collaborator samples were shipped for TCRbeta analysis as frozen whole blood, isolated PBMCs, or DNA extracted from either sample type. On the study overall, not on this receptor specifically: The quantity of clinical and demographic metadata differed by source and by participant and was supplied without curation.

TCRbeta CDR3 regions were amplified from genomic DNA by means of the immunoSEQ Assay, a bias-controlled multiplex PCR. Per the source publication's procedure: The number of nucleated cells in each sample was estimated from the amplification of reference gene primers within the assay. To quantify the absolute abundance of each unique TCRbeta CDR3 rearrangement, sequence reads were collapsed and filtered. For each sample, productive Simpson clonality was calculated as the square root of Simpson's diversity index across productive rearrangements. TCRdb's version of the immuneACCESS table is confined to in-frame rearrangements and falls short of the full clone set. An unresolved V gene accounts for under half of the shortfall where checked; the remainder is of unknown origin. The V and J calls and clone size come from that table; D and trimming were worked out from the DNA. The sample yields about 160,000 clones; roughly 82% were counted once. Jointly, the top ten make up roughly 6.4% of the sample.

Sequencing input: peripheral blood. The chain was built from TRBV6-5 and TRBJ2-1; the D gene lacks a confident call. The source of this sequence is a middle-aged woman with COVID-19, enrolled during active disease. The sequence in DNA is TGTGCCAGCAGTTCCAGTCGGGCCTACAATGAGCAGTTCTTC. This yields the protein CASSSSRAYNEQFF.